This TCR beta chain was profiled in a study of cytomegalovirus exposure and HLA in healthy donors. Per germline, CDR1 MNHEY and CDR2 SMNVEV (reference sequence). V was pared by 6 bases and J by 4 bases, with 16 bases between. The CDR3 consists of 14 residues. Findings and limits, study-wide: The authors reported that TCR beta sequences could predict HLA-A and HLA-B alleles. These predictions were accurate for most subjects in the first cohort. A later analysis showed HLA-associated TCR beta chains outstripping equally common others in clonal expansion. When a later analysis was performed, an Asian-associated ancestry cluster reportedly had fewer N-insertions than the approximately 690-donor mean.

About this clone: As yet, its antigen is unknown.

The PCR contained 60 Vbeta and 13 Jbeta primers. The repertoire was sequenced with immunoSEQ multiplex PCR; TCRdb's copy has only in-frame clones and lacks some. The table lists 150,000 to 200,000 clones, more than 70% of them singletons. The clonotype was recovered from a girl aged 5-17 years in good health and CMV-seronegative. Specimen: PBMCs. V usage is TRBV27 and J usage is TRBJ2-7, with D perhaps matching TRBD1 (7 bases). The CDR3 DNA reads TGTGCCAGCAGCAGGGGGGCGCGTATATACGAGCAGTACTTC. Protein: CASSRGARIYEQYF.